One sample yielded the 30 T cell receptor beta chains listed below, sequenced in a study of OX40 agonist ivuxolimab in advanced cancers. The library was prepared using the immunoSEQ multiplex PCR assay. TCRdb re-hosts the immuneACCESS table, in-frame sequences only. Its copies lack some clones; in the studies checked, an unresolved V gene accounts for under half of them, and the cause for the rest is not known. In all, the sample holds 50,000 to 55,000 clones, and nearly 90% of those were seen once. The ten largest account for 1.5% of the sample. Sequencing used CD4+ or CD8+ T cells sorted from blood, obtained in a trial of the OX40 agonist ivuxolimab. These receptors all stem from an adult with an advanced solid tumor such as melanoma, head and neck, liver or kidney cancer.

The chain couples TRBV5-1 to TRBJ1-6; TRBD1 is a possible D gene (5 bases). CDR1 and CDR2 from the germline V gene are SGHRS and YFSETQ. This CDR3 spans 17 amino acids. Trimming left V 3 bases short and J 8 bases short, with 21 bases between. The CDR3 protein is CASSSVPPGGSDSPLHF. For the CDR3, the DNA is TGCGCCAGCAGCTCAGTTCCCCCGGGGGGGTCGGATTCACCCCTCCACTTT.

This clone was seen a few times. The CDR3 reads CASSTGQGGMRYTF. The CDR3 nucleotides read TGTGCCAGCAGCACGGGACAGGGGGGTATGCGCTACACCTTC. The rearrangement links TRBV6-5 to TRBJ1-2; the match to TRBD1 covers 11 bases. Germline V gene sequence: CDR1 MNHEY, CDR2 SVGAGI. This CDR3 contains 14 residues. V dropped 6 bases and J dropped 9; count of bases not matched to a gene: 9.

This clone was counted a single time. V is TRBV6-5 and J is TRBJ1-4; the match to TRBD1 covers 7 bases. This CDR3 contains 15 residues. Germline lookup yields CDR1 MNHEY and CDR2 SVGAGI. V dropped 0 bases and J dropped 8; count of bases not matched to a gene: 6. CDR3 in amino acids: CASSYSTGKYEKLFF. The DNA of the CDR3 is TGTGCCAGCAGTTACTCGACAGGGAAGTACGAAAAACTGTTTTTT.

V and J are TRBV13 and TRBJ1-1; TRBD1 might be the D (5 bases). V dropped 5 bases and J dropped 1 base, with 14 bases sitting between them. Germline V gives CDR1 PRHDT, CDR2 FYEKMQ (reference sequence). This CDR3 is 15 amino acids long. The CDR3 DNA reads as TGTGCCAGCAGCGCCGCCGGACAACCGAACACTGAAGCTTTCTTT. This sequence encodes CASSAAGQPNTEAFF.

This clone was detected once. The chain combines TRBV28 with TRBJ2-5; TRBD1 matches 9 bases. Germline lookup yields CDR1 MDHEN and CDR2 SYDVKM. Trimming cost V 6 bases and J 6 bases; bases outside gene matches: 11. This CDR3 has 15 residues. CDR3 DNA: TGTGCCAGCAGAGCCGGGACAGGGAGCAGGAAGACCCAGTACTTC. Its protein is CASRAGTGSRKTQYF.

The genes are TRBV27 and TRBJ1-2, with D perhaps TRBD1 (6 bases). With 4 bases removed from V and 7 bases from J, the gap between germline ends came to 19 bases. Germline assignment: CDR1 MNHEY and CDR2 SMNVEV (reference sequence). This CDR3 comprises 15 residues. CDR3 sequence reads: CASSSNSRGEVGYTF. In DNA, the CDR3 is TGTGCCAGCAGTTCCAACTCCAGGGGAGAGGTTGGCTACACCTTC.

In regard to this clone: The junction departs from the called germline gene at one end, perhaps through a read error. This sequence joins TRBV28 and TRBJ2-7; 11 nucleotides agree with TRBD1. The CDR3 is 15 residues long. From germline, CDR1 is MDHEN and CDR2 SYDVKM. The CDR3 loop is CASSAEGTGGKGRHF. The CDR3 region has the DNA TGTGCCAGCAGCGCTGAGGGGACAGGGGGTAAAGGAAGGCACTTC.

This clone has just one count. The CDR3 loop reads CASLGQPNEKLFF. The CDR3 nucleotides are TGTGCCAGCTTGGGGCAGCCCAATGAAAAACTGTTTTTT. The chain carries TRBV6-6 and TRBJ1-4; D might be TRBD1 (5 bases). This CDR3 region has 13 residues. Looked up from germline, CDR1 is MNHNY and CDR2 is SVGAGI (reference sequence). V lost 8 bases and J 5 bases, leaving 12 bases between the germline ends.

The chain recombines TRBV14 with TRBJ1-2; D not resolved. V was trimmed by 0 bases and J by 7 bases, leaving 21 bases between them. The CDR3 is 17 residues long. Germline CDR1 and CDR2: SGHDN and FVKESK. CDR3 amino acids: CASSQEKGGLRVSGYTF. CDR3 DNA sequence: TGTGCCAGCAGCCAAGAAAAGGGCGGACTTAGGGTGTCTGGCTACACCTTC.

This clone was counted a single time. The chain couples TRBV4-2 to TRBJ2-1; 10 nucleotides line up with TRBD2. The J segment lost 3 bases and the V segment lost 4 bases, leaving 12 bases of the junction unmatched. The CDR3 is made up of 18 amino acids. Looked up from germline, CDR1 is LGHNA and CDR2 is YNFKEQ. The CDR3 nucleotides read TGTGCCAGCAGCCTAACCCTCCCCGTAGCGGGAGGCTACAATGAGCAGTTCTTC. The encoded protein is CASSLTLPVAGGYNEQFF.

This rearrangement joins TRBV10-3 to TRBJ2-3, with 9 positions matching TRBD1. The CDR3 consists of 13 residues. The ends lost 6 bases at V and 7 bases at J; junction bases unmatched: 5. Germline CDR1 reads ENHRY; CDR2 reads SYGVKD. The CDR3 bases are TGTGCCATCAGGGGGACAGGGAATAATACGCAGTATTTT. It codes for CAIRGTGNNTQYF.

The sample holds one count of this clone. The chain has TRBV7-3 and TRBJ2-7, with 11 positions matching TRBD2. The CDR3 spans 13 residues. CDR1 SGHTA and CDR2 FQGTGA come from the germline V gene. With V trimmed by 5 bases and J by 7 bases, 4 bases remained unmatched. The CDR3 region is CASSRLAGQEQYF. The CDR3 nucleotides read TGTGCCAGCAGCCGACTAGCGGGGCAAGAGCAGTACTTC.

The V call is TRBV29-1, the J call TRBJ2-7; the D is unclear. Germline V lookup: CDR1 SQVTM, CDR2 ANQGSEA. This CDR3 contains 12 residues. The V end lost 4 bases, the J end lost 4 bases, and 11 bases lay between the germline ends. CDR3 nucleotide sequence: TGCAGCGTTGGCCCTAGGTGGTACGAGCAGTACTTC. This encodes CSVGPRWYEQYF.

The V and J genes are TRBV9 and TRBJ2-1, with unresolved D. This CDR3 has 13 residues. V was cut by 0 bases and J by 4 bases, with 5 bases left in between. Germline loops: CDR1 SGDLS, CDR2 YYNGEE. The CDR3 loop reads CASSVAEYNEQFF. The DNA of the CDR3 is TGTGCCAGCAGCGTAGCGGAGTACAATGAGCAGTTCTTC.

This chain connects TRBV5-6 to TRBJ2-3, with D maybe TRBD2 (6 bases). The CDR3 runs to 15 residues. CDR1 SGHDT and CDR2 YYEEEE come from the germline V gene. The germline V and J ends were trimmed by 4 bases and 4 bases, with 16 bases remaining between them. CDR3 protein: CASSRGTPGADTQYF. CDR3 bases: TGTGCCAGCAGCCGGGGGACCCCCGGGGCAGATACGCAGTATTTT.

The chain employs TRBV7-3 and TRBJ2-5, with D hard to call. Germline V gene data show CDR1 as SGHTA and CDR2 as FQGTGA. The CDR3 is made up of 13 amino acids. V was cut by 8 bases and J by 5 bases, with 15 bases left in between. CDR3 bases: TGTGCCAGCGCCCGCGGACCTTTGGAGACCCAGTACTTC. Residues: CASARGPLETQYF. The entire variable domain, with the rest obtained from reference TRBV7-3 and TRBJ2-5, is as follows: GAGVSQTPSNKVTEKGKYVELRCDPISGHTALYWYRQSLGQGPEFLIYFQGTGAADDSGLPNDRFFAVRPEGSVSTLKIQRTERGDSAVYLCASARGPLETQYFGPGTRLLVL.

This CDR3 reads CASSKAGELFF. CDR3 sequence (DNA): TGTGCCAGTAGTAAAGCCGGGGAGCTGTTTTTT. This chain joins TRBV19 and TRBJ2-2; no firm D call. V was shortened by 4 bases and J by 6 bases, with 3 bases between the two germline ends. The CDR3 is made up of 11 amino acids. The germline V gene encodes CDR1 LNHDA and CDR2 SQIVND (reference sequence).

The gene calls are TRBV5-1 and TRBJ2-7; TRBD2 is a possible D gene (6 bases). The V gene's germline CDR1 is SGHRS and CDR2 YFSETQ. V was clipped by 5 bases and J by 2 bases, with 17 bases between them. This CDR3 contains 15 residues. DNA for the CDR3: TGCGCCAGCAGGTCGGGAGCGGGCACGACCTACGAGCAGTACTTC. As protein: CASRSGAGTTYEQYF.

The V gene is TRBV9, the J gene TRBJ2-7; 8 nucleotides agree with TRBD2. CDR3 size: 15 residues. The J segment lost 5 bases and the V segment lost 4 bases, leaving 11 bases of the junction unmatched. Germline V lookup: CDR1 SGDLS, CDR2 YYNGEE. In DNA form, the CDR3 reads TGTGCCAGCAGCCCGGGCGGGGGGTTTAGCGACGAGCAGTACTTC. Translated, it gives CASSPGGGFSDEQYF.

The chain combines TRBV7-8 with TRBJ1-2, with 9 bases identical to TRBD1. CDR3 length: 15 amino acids. The V segment lost 4 bases and the J segment 5 bases; nucleotides outside the gene matches: 8. Germline assignment: CDR1 SGHVS and CDR2 FQNEAQ. CDR3 nucleotide sequence: TGTGCCAGCAGCTCGAGGACAGGGGTGCAATATGGCTACACCTTC. Amino acid sequence: CASSSRTGVQYGYTF.

The CDR3 sequence is CASSSTGRREKLFF. The CDR3 DNA sequence: TGTGCCAGCAGCTCAACAGGGAGGAGGGAAAAACTGTTTTTT. The chain joins TRBV11-2 to TRBJ1-4; possibly TRBD1 for D (6 bases). This CDR3 comprises 14 residues. Per germline, CDR1 SGHAT and CDR2 FQNNGV. V lost 4 bases to trimming and J lost 8 bases, with 14 bases between them.

This rearrangement joins TRBV30 to TRBJ1-1; D unresolved. Trimming removed 4 bases from V and 7 bases from J, with 10 bases in between. Germline-derived CDR1 and CDR2 are GTSNPN and SVGIG (reference sequence). This CDR3 comprises 11 residues. The CDR3 loop is CAWTVTNEAFF. The DNA of the CDR3 is TGTGCCTGGACCGTAACCAATGAAGCTTTCTTT.

The rearrangement links TRBV5-1 to TRBJ2-2; D is uncertain. Germline loops: CDR1 SGHRS, CDR2 YFSETQ. This CDR3 contains 13 residues. The V gene lost 6 bases and the J gene lost 2 bases, with 8 bases spanning the gap. This chain's CDR3 is CASNLGNTGELFF. The CDR3 coding sequence is TGCGCCAGCAATCTCGGAAACACCGGGGAGCTGTTTTTT.

On this clone: Other DNA sequences in this sample translate to the same CDR3. This chain uses TRBV6-5 with TRBJ1-3, with D unresolved. V was shortened by 7 bases and J by 0 bases, with 13 bases between the two germline ends. Looked up from germline, CDR1 is MNHEY and CDR2 is SVGAGI. The CDR3 spans 15 residues. CDR3 DNA sequence: TGTGCCAGCAAGAGACTCTTAGACTCTGGAAACACCATATATTTT. It is translated as CASKRLLDSGNTIYF.

This clone was observed a few times. This chain joins TRBV7-9 and TRBJ2-2; 8 bases agree with TRBD1. V trimming: 5 bases; J trimming: 1 base; junction bases outside the gene matches: 3. The length of the CDR3 is 15 residues. Germline assignment: CDR1 SEHNR and CDR2 FQNEAQ (reference sequence). CDR3: CASSRGQGNTGELFF. The CDR3 region has the DNA TGTGCCAGCAGCAGAGGACAGGGGAACACCGGGGAGCTGTTTTTT.

This chain connects TRBV28 to TRBJ2-2, with D possibly being TRBD2 (5 bases). The CDR3 totals 15 residues. Trimming took off 8 bases at V and 0 bases at J, with 13 bases between the two ends. The germline V gene encodes CDR1 MDHEN and CDR2 SYDVKM. The CDR3 DNA is TGTGCCAGCCTTAGTGGCGGGCCGAACACCGGGGAGCTGTTTTTT. Translating it yields CASLSGGPNTGELFF.

The CDR3 region is CARSLGGFGADTQYF. CDR3 DNA sequence: TGTGCCAGAAGCTTGGGGGGCTTCGGGGCAGATACGCAGTATTTT. The rearrangement joins TRBV5-3 to TRBJ2-3; tentatively, D is TRBD1 or TRBD2 (5 bases each). TRBV5-3 is labeled an ORF, and its function is uncertain. The CDR3 extends over 15 amino acids. V lost 0 bases, J lost 4 bases, and 12 bases lay in between.

V is TRBV14 and J is TRBJ2-3; 10 bases fit TRBD2. With 4 bases clipped from V and 5 bases from J, the junction kept 6 bases outside the gene matches. CDR1 and CDR2 from the germline V gene are SGHDN and FVKESK. There are 15 residues in the CDR3. CDR3 sequence: CASSRSSGRIDTQYF. DNA for the CDR3: TGTGCCAGCAGCCGATCTAGCGGGAGAATAGATACGCAGTATTTT.

The CDR3 DNA is TGCGCCAGCAGCCAACCCGGGACAGGCTTACAAGAGACCCAGTACTTC. Protein sequence: CASSQPGTGLQETQYF. The chain couples TRBV4-1 to TRBJ2-5, with 8 positions matching TRBD1. Germline assignment: CDR1 MGHRA and CDR2 YSYEKL. The CDR3 is 16 residues long. V trimming: 2 bases; J trimming: 2 bases; junction bases outside the gene matches: 7.

The chain carries TRBV6-5 and TRBJ2-7, with unresolved D. In germline, CDR1 is MNHEY, CDR2 SVGAGI. This CDR3 is 11 amino acids long. V lost 5 bases to trimming and J lost 3 bases, with 5 bases between them. CDR3 DNA: TGTGCCAGCAGTACGAGCTACGAGCAGTACTTC. It codes for CASSTSYEQYF.